This passage covers 15 T cell receptor beta chains from one sample sequenced in a study of blood T cell repertoires in COVID-19. Libraries were prepared by immunoSEQ multiplex PCR; TCRdb keeps only in-frame clonotypes and omits some of them. The table includes approximately 200,000 clones, 84% detected once. The sample consisted of peripheral blood. The receptor source for this set is a woman older than 75 with COVID-19, enrolled during active disease.

V and J are TRBV3-1 (or the pseudogene TRBV3-2) and TRBJ2-3; 10 bases are a match to TRBD2. J lost 1 base, V lost 0 bases, and 7 bases had no gene match. Germline V gene sequence: CDR1 LGHDT, CDR2 YNNKEL (reference sequence). The CDR3 covers 18 residues. The chain's CDR3 is CASSQEIVAGGRTDTQYF. In nucleotides, the CDR3 is TGTGCCAGCAGCCAAGAAATCGTAGCGGGGGGCCGCACAGATACGCAGTATTTT.

The gene calls are TRBV9 and TRBJ2-2; D is ambiguous. The ends were cut back, 3 bases at V and 8 bases at J, with 14 bases in the middle. CDR3 size: 14 residues. Germline loops: CDR1 SGDLS, CDR2 YYNGEE. The chain's CDR3 is CASSAAGFVGELFF. CDR3 bases: TGTGCCAGCAGCGCAGCAGGATTTGTGGGGGAGCTGTTTTTT. Full variable domain (remainder filled in from reference TRBV9 and TRBJ2-2): DSGVTQTPKHLITATGQRVTLRCSPRSGDLSVYWYQQSLDQGLQFLIQYYNGEERAKGNILERFSAQQFPDLHSELNLSSLELGDSALYFCASSAAGFVGELFFGEGSRLTVL.

The V call is TRBV7-2, the J call TRBJ2-2, with 7 nucleotides matching TRBD1. Per germline, CDR1 SGHTA and CDR2 FQGNSA. V dropped 3 bases and J dropped 4; count of bases not matched to a gene: 2. This CDR3 contains 14 residues. CDR3 sequence reads: CASSFWTGTGELFF. In DNA form, the CDR3 reads TGTGCCAGCAGCTTTTGGACAGGCACCGGGGAGCTGTTTTTT.

The chain has TRBV18 and TRBJ2-3; D is ambiguous. Germline CDR1 is KGHSH and CDR2 is LQKENI. This CDR3 comprises 13 residues. The V and J ends lost 6 bases and 0 bases respectively, with 7 bases between them. The CDR3, as DNA: TGTGCCAGCTCTAGTACTAGCACAGATACGCAGTATTTT. As protein: CASSSTSTDTQYF.

This CDR3 is CASSWGQGEKLFF. Written as DNA, the CDR3 is TGTGCCAGTAGCTGGGGGCAGGGTGAAAAACTGTTTTTT. This chain connects TRBV19 to TRBJ1-4, with D maybe TRBD1 (6 bases). The V end was cut by 6 bases, the J end by 7 bases, with 12 bases between. Germline-derived CDR1 and CDR2 are LNHDA and SQIVND (reference sequence). The CDR3 has 13 amino acids.

V is TRBV2 and J is TRBJ2-3, with 7 bases fitting TRBD1. This CDR3 is built from 20 residues. In germline, CDR1 is SNHLY, CDR2 FYNNEI. J lost 0 bases, V lost 2 bases, and 17 bases had no gene match. CDR3 bases: TGTGCCAGCAGTGAATTTGGGGACAGTAGCCCAATCGGTAGCACAGATACGCAGTATTTT. Encoded protein: CASSEFGDSSPIGSTDTQYF.

The rearrangement uses TRBV7-2 and TRBJ1-2, with 10 bases aligning to TRBD1. V lost 3 bases and J lost 4; bases outside the gene matches: 5. Germline V gene data show CDR1 as SGHTA and CDR2 as FQGNSA. This CDR3 spans 15 amino acids. CDR3: CASSLTGGAAYGYTF. DNA for the CDR3: TGTGCCAGCAGCTTGACAGGGGGCGCGGCCTATGGCTACACCTTC. The full variable domain, in which reference TRBV7-2 and TRBJ1-2 provide the parts outside the CDR3, is GAGVSQSPSNKVTEKGKDVELRCDPISGHTALYWYRQSLGQGLEFLIYFQGNSAPDKSGLPSDRFSAERTGGSVSTLTIQRTQQEDSAVYLCASSLTGGAAYGYTFGSGTRLTVV.

The chain couples TRBV2 to TRBJ1-3; the D gene is possibly TRBD1 (6 bases). From germline, CDR1 is SNHLY and CDR2 FYNNEI. Trimming cost V 5 bases and J 0 bases, with 14 bases left between them. This CDR3 region has 16 residues. The chain's CDR3 is CASSLDSSYSGNTIYF. CDR3 DNA: TGTGCCAGCAGTTTGGACAGCTCCTACTCTGGAAACACCATATATTTT.

This clone came up a few times. The CDR3 spells CASSQAGGENTIYF. Written as DNA, the CDR3 is TGTGCCAGCAGCCAAGCGGGGGGCGAGAACACCATATATTTT. This chain links TRBV14 with TRBJ1-3; D may be TRBD1 (6 bases). V dropped 1 base and J dropped 7 bases, with 11 bases sitting between them. CDR3 length equals 14 residues. Germline V gene data show CDR1 as SGHDN and CDR2 as FVKESK.

The J gene is TRBJ2-1, the V gene TRBV6-2 or TRBV6-3; 9 nucleotides agree with TRBD2. Per germline, CDR1 MNHEY and CDR2 SVGEGT. The length of the CDR3 is 16 residues. After removal of 6 bases from V and 2 bases from J, the junction contained 8 bases not matched to a gene. CDR3 protein: CASSSGSSGAYNEQFF. The DNA for the CDR3 is TGTGCCAGCAGCTCCGGTTCTAGCGGGGCCTACAATGAGCAGTTCTTC.

The J gene is TRBJ1-2, the V gene TRBV27; 8 bases line up with TRBD1. V was clipped by 3 bases and J by 8 bases; unmatched bases: 5. The length of the CDR3 is 13 residues. The germline gives CDR1 MNHEY, CDR2 SMNVEV (reference sequence). Written as DNA, the CDR3 is TGTGCCAGCAGTTTCGTGGCAGGGGGCGGCTACACCTTC. It encodes CASSFVAGGGYTF.

V is TRBV12-3 or TRBV12-4 and J is TRBJ1-2; TRBD1 matches at 9 bases. The CDR3 is 13 amino acids. The V gene end was trimmed by 5 bases and the J gene end by 8 bases; junction bases not matched to a gene: 6. The CDR3 loop is CASSRTGVVGYTF. As DNA, the CDR3 is TGTGCCAGCAGTCGGACAGGGGTGGTCGGCTACACCTTC.

This clone was counted a single time. The junction differs from germline at one of its ends, possibly a read error. The CDR3 DNA is TGTGCCAGCCACGAAGGGCCTAGCGGGCCCCCCTCTCGTGGCTTC. It is translated as CASHEGPSGPPSRGF. The chain uses TRBV2 and TRBJ2-7, with 8 bases that match TRBD2. This CDR3 spans 15 amino acids. Germline loops: CDR1 SNHLY, CDR2 FYNNEI. The full variable domain, in which reference TRBV2 and TRBJ2-7 provide the parts outside the CDR3, is EPEVTQTPSHQVTQMGQEVILRCVPISNHLYFYWYRQILGQKVEFLVSFYNNEISEKSEIFDDQFSVERPDGSNFTLKIRSTKLEDSAMYFCASHEGPSGPPSRGFGPGTRLTVT.

The chain employs TRBV2 and TRBJ1-5; no clear D. This CDR3 comprises 11 residues. The germline V gene has CDR1 SNHLY and CDR2 FYNNEI. Deletions cut 8 bases from V and 6 bases from J, with 8 bases between. CDR3 in DNA: TGTGCCAGCGGTTTGAGTCAGCCCCAGCATTTT. Translating it yields CASGLSQPQHF.

The gene calls are TRBV5-4 and TRBJ1-2, with TRBD1 matching 7 bases. Germline assignment: CDR1 SGHNT and CDR2 YYREEE (reference sequence). With V trimmed by 2 bases and J by 8 bases, 6 bases remained unmatched. There are 13 residues in the CDR3. DNA for the CDR3: TGTGCCAGCAGCTTAGGGGGCGGCTACGGCTACACCTTC. Its translation: CASSLGGGYGYTF. Full variable domain (outside the CDR3, taken from reference TRBV5-4 and TRBJ1-2): ETGVTQSPTHLIKTRGQQVTLRCSSQSGHNTVSWYQQALGQGPQFIFQYYREEENGRGNFPPRFSGLQFPNYSSELNVNALELDDSALYLCASSLGGGYGYTFGSGTRLTVV.